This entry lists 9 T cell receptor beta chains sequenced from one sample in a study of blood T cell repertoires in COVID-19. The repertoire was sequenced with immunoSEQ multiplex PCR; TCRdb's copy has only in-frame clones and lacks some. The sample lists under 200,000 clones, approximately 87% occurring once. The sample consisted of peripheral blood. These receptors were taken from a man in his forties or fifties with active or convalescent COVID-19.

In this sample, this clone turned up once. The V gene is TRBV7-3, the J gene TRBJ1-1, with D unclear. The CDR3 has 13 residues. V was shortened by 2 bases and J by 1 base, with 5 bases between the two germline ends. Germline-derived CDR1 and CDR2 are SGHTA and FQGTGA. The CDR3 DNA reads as TGTGCCAGCAGCTTAGGCAAGAACACTGAAGCTTTCTTT. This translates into CASSLGKNTEAFF.

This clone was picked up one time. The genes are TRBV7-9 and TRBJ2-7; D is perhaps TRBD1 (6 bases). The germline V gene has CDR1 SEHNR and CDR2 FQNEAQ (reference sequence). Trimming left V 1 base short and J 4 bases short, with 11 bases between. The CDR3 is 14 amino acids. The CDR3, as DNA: TGTGCCAGCAGCTTAGTAGCAGGGGATTACGAGCAGTACTTC. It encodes CASSLVAGDYEQYF.

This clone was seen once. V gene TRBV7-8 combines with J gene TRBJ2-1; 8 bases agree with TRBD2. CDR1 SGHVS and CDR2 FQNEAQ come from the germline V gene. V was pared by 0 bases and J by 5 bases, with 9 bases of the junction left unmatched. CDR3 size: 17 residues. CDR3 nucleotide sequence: TGTGCCAGCAGCTTAGCGCGGGCGGGGGGTCTTAACAATGAGCAGTTCTTC. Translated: CASSLARAGGLNNEQFF.

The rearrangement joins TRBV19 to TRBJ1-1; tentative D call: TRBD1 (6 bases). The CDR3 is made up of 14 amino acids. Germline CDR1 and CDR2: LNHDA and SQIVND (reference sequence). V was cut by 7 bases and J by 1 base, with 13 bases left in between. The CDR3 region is CASTRGRGNTEAFF. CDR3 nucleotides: TGTGCCAGTACTCGGGGCAGGGGGAACACTGAAGCTTTCTTT.

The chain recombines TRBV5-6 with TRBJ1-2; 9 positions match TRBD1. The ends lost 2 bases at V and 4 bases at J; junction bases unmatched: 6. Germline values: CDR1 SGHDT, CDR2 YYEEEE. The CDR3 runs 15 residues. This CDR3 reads CASSFWDRASYGYTF. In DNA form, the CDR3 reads TGTGCCAGCAGCTTCTGGGACAGGGCGTCCTATGGCTACACCTTC.

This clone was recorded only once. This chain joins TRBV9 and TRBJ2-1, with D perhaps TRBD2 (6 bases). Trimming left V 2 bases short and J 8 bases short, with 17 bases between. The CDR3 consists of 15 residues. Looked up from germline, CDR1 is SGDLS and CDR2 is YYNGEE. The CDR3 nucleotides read TGTGCCAGCAGCGTGGGGGGTGGACCGAGCGATGAGCAGTTCTTC. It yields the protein CASSVGGGPSDEQFF.

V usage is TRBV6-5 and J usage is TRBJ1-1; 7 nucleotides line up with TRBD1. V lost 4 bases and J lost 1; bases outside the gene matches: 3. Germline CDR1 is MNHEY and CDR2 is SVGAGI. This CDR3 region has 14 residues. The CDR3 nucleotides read TGTGCCAGCAGTTTCCAGGGGGGGAACACTGAAGCTTTCTTT. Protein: CASSFQGGNTEAFF.

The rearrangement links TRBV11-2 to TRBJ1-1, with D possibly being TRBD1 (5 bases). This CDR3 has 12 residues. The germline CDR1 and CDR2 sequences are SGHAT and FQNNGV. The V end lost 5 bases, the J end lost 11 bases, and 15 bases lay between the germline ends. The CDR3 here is CASSPTGGFAFF. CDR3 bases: TGTGCCAGCAGCCCCACCGGGGGGTTCGCTTTCTTT.

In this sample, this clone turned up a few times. The CDR3 nucleotides read TGTGCCAGCAGTTTAACACAGGTCCTTGGGGATGGCTACACCTTC. Its translation is CASSLTQVLGDGYTF. The V and J genes are TRBV28 and TRBJ1-2, with D perhaps TRBD1 (5 bases). CDR3 size: 15 residues. Germline V gene sequence: CDR1 MDHEN, CDR2 SYDVKM. Trimming cost V 2 bases and J 6 bases, with 16 bases left between them.